This TCR beta chain came from a study of technical replicates of blood from several donors. Generated by immunoSEQ multiplex PCR, the TCRdb table keeps only in-frame clones and is missing some. The data contain tens of thousands of clones, around 90% of them singletons. CDR3 size: 17 residues. The V segment lost 4 bases and the J segment 0 bases; nucleotides outside the gene matches: 8. From germline, CDR1 is MGHRA and CDR2 YSYEKL. The TCR was taken from a human donor in good health. Some clones in this sample may be carry-over from other donors' samples. The source material was PBMCs. The chain carries TRBV4-1 and TRBJ2-2; TRBD1 matches at 7 bases. CDR3 DNA sequence: TGCGCCAGCAGCCCTTACCCCCAGGGGGCGAACACCGGGGAGCTGTTTTTT. It codes for CASSPYPQGANTGELFF.